The 11 T cell receptor beta chains below all came from one sample that was sequenced in a study of T cell responses to AZD1222 COVID-19 vaccine. The data were produced by immunoSEQ multiplex PCR, yet TCRdb's version contains in-frame clones alone and is incomplete. Counted here are more than 85,000 clones, about 86% occurring once; the ten biggest clones make up around 5%. The source was peripheral blood, collected on day 0 of AZD1222 vaccination. Source of these receptors: an adult in good health.

This chain links TRBV6-5 with TRBJ1-1; 10 positions match TRBD1. Germline lookup yields CDR1 MNHEY and CDR2 SVGAGI. With 8 bases clipped from V and 4 bases from J, the junction kept 7 bases outside the gene matches. The CDR3 spans 14 residues. Here the CDR3 reads CASLDRGRSTEAFF. The CDR3 DNA follows: TGTGCCAGCCTCGACAGGGGGCGGTCCACTGAAGCTTTCTTT.

J is TRBJ1-4 and V is TRBV27; 7 bases are shared with TRBD1. The CDR3 has 16 residues. Germline loops: CDR1 MNHEY, CDR2 SMNVEV (reference sequence). The V gene end was trimmed by 3 bases and the J gene end by 5 bases; junction bases not matched to a gene: 9. CDR3 in DNA: TGTGCCAGCAGTTTCTCCGGACAGGCCCAAAATGAAAAACTGTTTTTT. Translation gives CASSFSGQAQNEKLFF.

The V gene is TRBV10-3, the J gene TRBJ2-7; TRBD1 matches 10 bases. Germline V CDR1 and CDR2: ENHRY, SYGVKD. Losses at the gene ends were 6 bases for V and 4 bases for J; bases not matched to a gene: 6. The CDR3 sequence is 14 residues long. CDR3 nucleotides: TGTGCCATCAGCCGGGACAGGGGAGCGTACGAGCAGTACTTC. This sequence encodes CAISRDRGAYEQYF.

The CDR3, as DNA: TGCGCCAGCAGCTCGAGTCCCGCGGGAGATGGAGAGACCCAGTACTTC. It codes for CASSSSPAGDGETQYF. The rearrangement links TRBV5-1 to TRBJ2-5; 7 positions match TRBD2. J gave up 4 bases and V 3 bases, and 12 bases lay outside the gene matches. The CDR3 has 16 residues. Germline V gives CDR1 SGHRS, CDR2 YFSETQ.

The CDR3 coding sequence is TGTGCCTGGAGTGGAGGTTCGGGGAGCAATCAGCCCCAGCATTTT. As protein: CAWSGGSGSNQPQHF. J is TRBJ1-5 and V is TRBV30, with no clear D. The ends were cut back, 1 base at V and 1 base at J, with 11 bases in the middle. Germline CDR1 reads GTSNPN; CDR2 reads SVGIG (reference sequence). The CDR3 totals 15 residues.

There are a few counts of this clone. The V call is TRBV10-3, the J call TRBJ1-5; 8 positions agree with TRBD1. CDR3 length: 13 residues. Germline CDR1 ENHRY, CDR2 SYGVKD. The V gene end was trimmed by 10 bases and the J gene end by 6 bases; junction bases not matched to a gene: 8. CDR3 sequence (DNA): TGTGCCACATTGGACAGGGTAGGTCAGCCCCAGCATTTT. The encoded protein is CATLDRVGQPQHF.

V usage is TRBV30 and J usage is TRBJ2-7; D possibly matches TRBD1 or TRBD2 (6 bases each). CDR1 and CDR2 (germline): GTSNPN, SVGIG (reference sequence). The CDR3 length is 13 residues. V lost 1 base and J 9 bases, leaving 16 bases between the germline ends. The CDR3 region is CAWSDSRGGRQYF. CDR3 bases: TGTGCCTGGAGTGATTCCAGGGGAGGAAGGCAGTACTTC.

This sequence joins TRBV5-1 and TRBJ2-3; 9 bases are a match to TRBD1. After removal of 4 bases from V and 3 bases from J, the junction contained 6 bases not matched to a gene. The CDR3 has 15 residues. The V gene's germline CDR1 is SGHRS and CDR2 YFSETQ. The CDR3 protein is CASSTGTGRTDTQYF. In DNA, the CDR3 is TGCGCCAGCAGCACCGGGACAGGGAGGACAGATACGCAGTATTTT. Together with reference TRBV5-1 and TRBJ2-3, the CDR3 gives the full variable domain: KAGVTQTPRYLIKTRGQQVTLSCSPISGHRSVSWYQQTPGQGLQFLFEYFSETQRNKGNFPGRFSGRQFSNSRSEMNVSTLELGDSALYLCASSTGTGRTDTQYFGPGTRLTVL.

The chain uses TRBV7-6 and TRBJ2-3; 8 bases are a match to TRBD2. The germline V gene has CDR1 SGHVS and CDR2 FNYEAQ. With 3 bases clipped from V and 1 base from J, the junction kept 0 bases outside the gene matches. CDR3 size: 14 residues. The CDR3 is CASSFSGGTDTQYF. The CDR3 DNA is TGTGCCAGCAGCTTTAGCGGGGGCACAGATACGCAGTATTTT. Full variable domain (outside the CDR3, taken from reference TRBV7-6 and TRBJ2-3): GAGVSQSPRYKVTKRGQDVALRCDPISGHVSLYWYRQALGQGPEFLTYFNYEAQQDKSGLPNDRFSAERPEGSISTLTIQRTEQRDSAMYRCASSFSGGTDTQYFGPGTRLTVL.

This chain uses TRBV3-1 (or the pseudogene TRBV3-2) with TRBJ2-2; D is perhaps TRBD1 (5 bases). Trimming stripped 2 bases from V and 7 bases from J, with 38 bases between. The CDR3 length is 23 residues. Germline CDR1 LGHDT, CDR2 YNNKEL (reference sequence). Here the CDR3 reads CASSQRTFIWGSAYLITGGELFF. In nucleotides, the CDR3 is TGTGCCAGCAGCCAACGGACCTTTATTTGGGGCAGTGCCTACCTAATAACGGGCGGGGAGCTGTTTTTT.

V is TRBV7-9 and J is TRBJ2-7, with 9 bases aligning to TRBD1. CDR3 length: 15 residues. Trimming removed 3 bases from V and 6 bases from J; junction bases left unmatched: 9. Germline loops: CDR1 SEHNR, CDR2 FQNEAQ (reference sequence). The CDR3 loop reads CASSLGDRVGPEQYF. Here the CDR3 DNA reads TGTGCCAGCAGCTTGGGGGACAGGGTGGGACCCGAGCAGTACTTC.